This T cell receptor (beta chain) is drawn from a study of blood T cells in healthy people across ages. Study-wide results and limits: PBMCs went unsorted, and a conclusive naive versus antigen-experienced comparison was therefore prevented.

This clonotype appeared many times. The antigen is unknown. It was with a sample-barcoded 5' primer and a J-beta primer mix that a second PCR of about 6 to 12 cycles was run. A template-switch adaptor with 12 random nucleotides tagged each cDNA molecule. TCRdb ran MiXCR on the 5' RACE reads and lists one entry per CDR3 protein. Of roughly 900,000 distinct CDR3 sequences listed, 29% are singletons. Material for sequencing was blood. This sequence originates from a woman older than 75 in good health.

CDR3 amino acids: CASSGRGGPFDTQYF. CDR3 nucleotide sequence: TGTGCCAGCAGCGGCCGGGGGGGCCCTTTTGATACGCAGTATTTT. The chain links TRBV11-2 to TRBJ2-3, with 8 bases identical to TRBD2. The CDR3 is 15 amino acids. Germline CDR1 and CDR2: SGHAT and FQNNGV. V gave up 5 bases and J gave up 6 bases; unmatched junction bases: 10.